Reported below is one T cell receptor beta chain. Antigen: not known. The table came from immunoSEQ multiplex PCR; TCRdb's copy has only in-frame clones and leaves some out. This table holds about 30,000 clones, roughly 80% found once. The data derive from a study of T cells in narcolepsy. About the research overall: Enrolled donors included narcolepsy type 1 or type 2 patients and healthy controls. Study-wide findings and caveats: Reportedly, autoreactive clonotypes were serially detected in patients' blood but not controls'. HCRT-specific and TRIB2-specific autoreactive clonotypes appeared among same-patient CSF and blood CD4+ clonotypes. In some patient and control memory CD4+ samples, autoreactive clones were absent.

Germline CDR1 and CDR2: MNHNS and SASEGT. The CDR3 contains 13 residues. V shed 2 bases and J shed 10 bases, with 11 bases lying between them. The sample consisted of CD45RA- memory CD4+ T cells from PBMCs. The chain uses TRBV6-1 and TRBJ1-4; the D gene is possibly TRBD1 (5 bases). The clonotype was recovered from a human donor with narcolepsy. CDR3: CASSEKGRVKLFF. The DNA for the CDR3 is TGTGCCAGCAGTGAAAAGGGGCGGGTAAAACTGTTTTTT.